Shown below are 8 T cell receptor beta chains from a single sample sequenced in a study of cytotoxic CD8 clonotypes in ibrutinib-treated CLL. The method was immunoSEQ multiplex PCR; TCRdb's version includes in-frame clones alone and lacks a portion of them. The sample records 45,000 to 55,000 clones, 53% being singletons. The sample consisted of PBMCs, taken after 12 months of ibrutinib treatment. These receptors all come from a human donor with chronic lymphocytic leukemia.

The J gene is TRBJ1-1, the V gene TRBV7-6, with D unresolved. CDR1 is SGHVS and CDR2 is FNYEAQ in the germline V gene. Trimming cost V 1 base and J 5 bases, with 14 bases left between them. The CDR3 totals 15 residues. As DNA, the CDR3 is TGTGCCAGCAGCTTAGGTCTATCGGTTGGGACTGAAGCTTTCTTT. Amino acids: CASSLGLSVGTEAFF. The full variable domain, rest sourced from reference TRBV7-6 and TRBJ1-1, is GAGVSQSPRYKVTKRGQDVALRCDPISGHVSLYWYRQALGQGPEFLTYFNYEAQQDKSGLPNDRFSAERPEGSISTLTIQRTEQRDSAMYRCASSLGLSVGTEAFFGQGTRLTVV.

This chain's CDR3 is CASSLGSGRGSHEQFF. The CDR3 coding sequence is TGCGCCAGCAGCTTGGGGAGCGGGAGGGGTAGCCATGAGCAGTTCTTC. V gene TRBV5-1 combines with J gene TRBJ2-1; 10 bases are shared with TRBD2. The junction had 8 bases not matched to a gene; V was cut back by 0 bases and J by 8 bases. Germline V lookup: CDR1 SGHRS, CDR2 YFSETQ. The CDR3 spans 16 residues.

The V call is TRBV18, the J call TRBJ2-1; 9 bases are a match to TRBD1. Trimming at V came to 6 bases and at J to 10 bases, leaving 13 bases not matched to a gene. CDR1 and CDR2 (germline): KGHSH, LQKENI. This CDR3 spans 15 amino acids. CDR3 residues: CASSSGTGLPGEQFF. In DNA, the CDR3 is TGTGCCAGCTCGTCCGGGACAGGGCTTCCAGGGGAGCAGTTCTTC.

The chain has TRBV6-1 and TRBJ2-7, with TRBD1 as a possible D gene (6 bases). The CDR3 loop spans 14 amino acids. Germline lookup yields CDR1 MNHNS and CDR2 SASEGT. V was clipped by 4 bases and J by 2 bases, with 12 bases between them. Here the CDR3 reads CASSGAGVAYEQYF. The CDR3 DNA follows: TGTGCCAGCAGTGGGGCAGGGGTGGCCTACGAGCAGTACTTC.

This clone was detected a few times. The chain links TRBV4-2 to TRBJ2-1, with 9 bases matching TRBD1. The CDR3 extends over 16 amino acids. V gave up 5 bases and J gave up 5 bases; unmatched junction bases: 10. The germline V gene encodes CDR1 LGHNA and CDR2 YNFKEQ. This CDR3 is CASSSSRQGVDNEQFF. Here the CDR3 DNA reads TGTGCCAGCAGCTCGTCTAGACAGGGGGTGGACAATGAGCAGTTCTTC.

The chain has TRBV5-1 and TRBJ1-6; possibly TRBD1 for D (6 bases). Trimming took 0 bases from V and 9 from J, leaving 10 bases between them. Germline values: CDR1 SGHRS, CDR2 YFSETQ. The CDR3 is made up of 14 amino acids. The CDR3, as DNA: TGCGCCAGCAGCTTGGGGACAGAGTCTTCACCCCTCCACTTT. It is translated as CASSLGTESSPLHF.

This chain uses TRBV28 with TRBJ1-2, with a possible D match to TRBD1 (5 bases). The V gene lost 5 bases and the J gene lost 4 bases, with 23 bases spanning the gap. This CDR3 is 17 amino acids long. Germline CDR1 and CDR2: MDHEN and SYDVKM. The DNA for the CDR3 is TGTGCCAGCAGTCTCGTGGGACGGCTAACAGAGGGCTATGGCTACACCTTC. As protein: CASSLVGRLTEGYGYTF.

The CDR3 region is CATSRGTSGRLNEQFF. CDR3 DNA: TGTGCCACCAGCAGAGGAACTAGCGGGAGGTTGAATGAGCAGTTCTTC. This chain connects TRBV15 to TRBJ2-1, with TRBD2 matching 12 bases. Germline loops: CDR1 LNHNV, CDR2 YYDKDF (reference sequence). There are 16 residues in the CDR3. The V segment lost 1 base and the J segment 7 bases; nucleotides outside the gene matches: 5.